These T cell receptor beta chains were read from a single sample in a study of vaccination effects on CD4 cells after COVID-19. These receptors have no identified antigens. The data were produced by immunoSEQ multiplex PCR, yet TCRdb's version contains in-frame clones alone and is incomplete. The table records roughly 60,000 clones, around 70% of them present only once. The input for sequencing was CD4+ T cells from PBMCs cultured with SARS-CoV-2 spike peptides, taken before COVID-19 vaccination. Receptor source: a human donor who received a COVID-19 vaccine. CDR3s include the opening cysteine and the closing phenylalanine or tryptophan. The D gene is left open where the match is weak. Clone sizes are given selectively: once, few, many, or a class where the clone is expanded.

d_gene,abundance,v_gene,len,j_gene,CDR3aa,CDR3nt
TRBD2,-,TRBV2,13,TRBJ2-2,CASSEPGGGELFF,TGTGCCAGCAGTGAGCCGGGGGGCGGGGAGCTGTTTTTT
TRBD1,-,TRBV5-1,14,TRBJ1-6,CASSPQGSGSPLHF,TGCGCCAGCAGCCCACAGGGGAGCGGTTCACCCCTCCACTTT
-,-,TRBV5-1,15,TRBJ2-1,CASSLAGSTYNEQFF,TGCGCCAGCAGCTTGGCAGGGTCCACCTACAATGAGCAGTTCTTC
-,-,TRBV5-5,14,TRBJ1-5,CASSLAGSGQPQHF,TGTGCCAGCAGCTTGGCGGGGTCGGGTCAGCCCCAGCATTTT
TRBD1,-,TRBV5-1,16,TRBJ1-6,CASSLSRQGRTRALHF,TGCGCCAGCAGCTTGTCGAGACAGGGAAGGACTCGGGCCCTCCACTTT
-,-,TRBV9,15,TRBJ1-6,CASSVDRQGNSPLHF,TGTGCCAGCAGCGTAGATCGGCAGGGAAATTCACCCCTCCACTTT
-,-,TRBV4-1,13,TRBJ2-3,CASSQPPGDTQYF,TGCGCCAGCAGCCAACCCCCCGGAGATACGCAGTATTTT
TRBD1,-,TRBV19,16,TRBJ2-1,CASSIGTGGKYNEQFF,TGTGCCAGTAGTATCGGGACAGGGGGAAAATACAATGAGCAGTTCTTC
TRBD1,-,TRBV18,16,TRBJ2-2,CASSPMTGRSTGELFF,TGTGCCAGCTCACCGATGACAGGGAGAAGCACCGGGGAGCTGTTTTTT
TRBD1,-,TRBV7-2,14,TRBJ2-7,CASNSEGQVYEQYF,TGTGCCAGCAACTCTGAGGGACAGGTCTACGAGCAGTACTTC
-,-,TRBV14,15,TRBJ2-7,CASNDPALPSYEQYF,TGTGCCAGCAACGACCCGGCACTACCCTCCTACGAGCAGTACTTC
-,-,TRBV30,15,TRBJ2-7,CAWSVGNLGSYEQYF,TGTGCCTGGAGTGTGGGAAACCTTGGCTCCTACGAGCAGTACTTC
-,-,TRBV4-1,13,TRBJ1-6,CASSQVDPSPLHF,TGCGCCAGCAGCCAAGTCGATCCTTCACCCCTCCACTTT
-,few,TRBV19,13,TRBJ1-1,CASSIKGTTEAFF,TGTGCCAGTAGTATCAAGGGGACCACTGAAGCTTTCTTT
-,-,TRBV11-2,15,TRBJ2-7,CASSLSGFSSYEQYF,TGTGCCAGCAGCTTAAGCGGGTTTAGCTCCTACGAGCAGTACTTC
-,few,TRBV29-1,12,TRBJ2-2,CSVDPGTGELFF,TGCAGCGTTGATCCGGGCACCGGGGAGCTGTTTTTT
-,-,TRBV28,11,TRBJ1-4,CASSLNRELFF,TGTGCCAGCAGTTTAAATAGGGAACTGTTTTTT
-,-,TRBV12-5,14,TRBJ1-6,CASGPLFYNSPLHF,TGTGCTAGTGGTCCCCTCTTTTATAATTCACCCCTCCACTTT
TRBD1,-,TRBV28,15,TRBJ2-7,CASSLQRGLSYEQYF,TGTGCCAGCAGTTTACAGAGGGGGCTCTCCTACGAGCAGTACTTC
-,-,TRBV27,14,TRBJ1-1,CASSRGAVNTEAFF,TGTGCCAGCAGCCGAGGGGCTGTGAACACTGAAGCTTTCTTT
-,-,TRBV5-1,14,TRBJ1-2,CASSSDRGYYGYTF,TGCGCCAGCAGCTCCGATAGGGGATATTATGGCTACACCTTC
-,-,TRBV11-2,13,TRBJ1-5,CASSVQGSQPQHF,TGTGCCAGCAGCGTACAGGGATCTCAGCCCCAGCATTTT
TRBD1,-,TRBV6-5,15,TRBJ2-3,CASRTGTGGTDTQYF,TGTGCCAGCAGGACCGGGACAGGGGGCACAGATACGCAGTATTTT
TRBD1,once,TRBV7-9,17,TRBJ2-7,CASSFSPHGQVVLEQYF,TGTGCCAGCAGCTTTTCTCCCCACGGACAGGTGGTTCTCGAGCAGTACTTC
-,few,TRBV6-5,16,TRBJ2-1,CASSFSGLSSYNEQFF,TGTGCCAGCAGTTTTTCCGGGCTAAGCTCCTACAATGAGCAGTTCTTC
-,-,TRBV3-1/TRBV3-2,11,TRBJ2-5,CASSRSETQYF,TGTGCCAGCAGCCGCAGCGAGACCCAGTACTTC
TRBD1,-,TRBV3-1/TRBV3-2,16,TRBJ2-3,CASSPKGTGGSDTQYF,TGTGCCAGCAGCCCGAAGGGGACAGGGGGCTCAGATACGCAGTATTTT
-,few,TRBV19,14,TRBJ1-2,CASSIGQGTHGYTF,TGTGCCAGTAGTATAGGCCAGGGGACCCATGGCTACACCTTC
-,-,TRBV28,12,TRBJ1-2,CASRGTTYGYTF,TGTGCCAGCAGGGGTACAACCTATGGCTACACCTTC
TRBD2,-,TRBV3-1/TRBV3-2,15,TRBJ2-1,CASSSSGGSYNEQFF,TGTGCCAGCAGCTCGAGCGGGGGGTCCTACAATGAGCAGTTCTTC